This T cell receptor (beta chain) appears in the sequencing data of a study of blood T cell repertoires in COVID-19. Across the study: PBMCs, B-cell-depleted T cells, or T cells provided the cDNA or gDNA that made up the material.

The CDR3 extends over 15 amino acids. Unmatched junction bases numbered 6, after V lost 5 bases and J lost 2 bases. Germline assignment: CDR1 SGHAT and CDR2 FQNNGV. Generated by immunoSEQ multiplex PCR, the TCRdb table keeps only in-frame clones and is missing some. The sample comprises 70,000 to 90,000 clones, approximately 80% of which are singletons, and about 10% rests with the top ten. The TCR originated in a man aged 70 or older with acute or convalescent COVID-19. Sequenced material: peripheral blood. The chain employs TRBV11-2 and TRBJ2-3; 8 bases align to TRBD1. CDR3 sequence (DNA): TGTGCCAGCAGCAAGACAGGGGAGGTCACAGATACGCAGTATTTT. Its protein product is CASSKTGEVTDTQYF.